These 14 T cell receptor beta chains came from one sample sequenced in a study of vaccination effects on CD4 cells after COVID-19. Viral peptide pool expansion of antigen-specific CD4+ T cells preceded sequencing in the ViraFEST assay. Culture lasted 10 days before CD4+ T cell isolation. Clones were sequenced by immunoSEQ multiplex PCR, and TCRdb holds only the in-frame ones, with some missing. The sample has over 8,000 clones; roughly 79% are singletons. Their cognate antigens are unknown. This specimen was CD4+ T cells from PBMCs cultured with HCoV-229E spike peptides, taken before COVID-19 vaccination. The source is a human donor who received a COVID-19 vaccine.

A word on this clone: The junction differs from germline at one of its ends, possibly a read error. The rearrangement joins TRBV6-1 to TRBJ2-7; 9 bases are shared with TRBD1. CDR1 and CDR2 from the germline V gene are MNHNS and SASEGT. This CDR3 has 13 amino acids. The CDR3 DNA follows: TGTGCCAGCAGTGAACAGGAAGGAGACAGGGGGGTCTTC. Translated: CASSEQEGDRGVF.

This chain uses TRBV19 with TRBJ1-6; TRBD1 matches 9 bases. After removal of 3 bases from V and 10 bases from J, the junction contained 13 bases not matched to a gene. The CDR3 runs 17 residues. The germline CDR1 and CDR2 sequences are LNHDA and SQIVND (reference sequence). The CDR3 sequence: CASSIQPRDRVLSPLHF. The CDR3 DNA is TGTGCCAGTAGTATCCAACCCCGGGACAGGGTCTTGTCACCCCTCCACTTT. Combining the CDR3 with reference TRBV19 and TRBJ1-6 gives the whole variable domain DGGITQSPKYLFRKEGQNVTLSCEQNLNHDAMYWYRQDPGQGLRLIYYSQIVNDFQKGDIAEGYSVSREKKESFPLTVTSAQKNPTAFYLCASSIQPRDRVLSPLHFGNGTRLTVT.

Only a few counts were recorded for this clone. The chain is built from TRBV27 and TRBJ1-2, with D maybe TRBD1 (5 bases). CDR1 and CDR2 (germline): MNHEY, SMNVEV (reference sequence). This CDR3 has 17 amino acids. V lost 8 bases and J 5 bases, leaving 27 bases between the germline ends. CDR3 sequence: CASGAAYGAGYSYGYTF. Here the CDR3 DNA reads TGTGCCAGCGGTGCCGCCTATGGGGCAGGATATTCTTATGGCTACACCTTC.

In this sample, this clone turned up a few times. The CDR3 loop is CASSQTSQGNEKLFF. CDR3 bases: TGTGCCAGCAGCCAAACAAGTCAGGGTAATGAAAAACTGTTTTTT. The chain recombines TRBV3-1 (or the pseudogene TRBV3-2) with TRBJ1-4, with a possible D match to TRBD1 (5 bases). The V end lost 2 bases, the J end lost 4 bases, and 11 bases lay between the germline ends. The CDR3 runs 15 residues. CDR1 and CDR2 from the germline V gene are LGHDT and YNNKEL (reference sequence).

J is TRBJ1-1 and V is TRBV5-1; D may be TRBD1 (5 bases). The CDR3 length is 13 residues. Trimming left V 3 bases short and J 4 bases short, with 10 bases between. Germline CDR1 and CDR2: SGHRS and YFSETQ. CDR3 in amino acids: CASSSGQTTEAFF. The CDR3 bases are TGCGCCAGCAGCTCTGGACAAACCACTGAAGCTTTCTTT.

Written as DNA, the CDR3 is TGTGCCAGCAGCTTATACGTCCTGGGCACAGATACGCAGTATTTT. This gives the protein CASSLYVLGTDTQYF. The chain has TRBV7-9 and TRBJ2-3; no clear D gene. V was pared by 2 bases and J by 1 base, with 10 bases between. The CDR3 extends over 15 amino acids. CDR1 and CDR2 (germline): SEHNR, FQNEAQ (reference sequence).

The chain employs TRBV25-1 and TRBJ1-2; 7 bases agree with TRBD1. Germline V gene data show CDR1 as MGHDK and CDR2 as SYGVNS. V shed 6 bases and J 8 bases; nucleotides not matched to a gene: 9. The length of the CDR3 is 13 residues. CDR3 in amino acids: CASSWQGVNGYTF. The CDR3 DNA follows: TGTGCCAGCAGCTGGCAGGGGGTGAACGGCTACACCTTC.

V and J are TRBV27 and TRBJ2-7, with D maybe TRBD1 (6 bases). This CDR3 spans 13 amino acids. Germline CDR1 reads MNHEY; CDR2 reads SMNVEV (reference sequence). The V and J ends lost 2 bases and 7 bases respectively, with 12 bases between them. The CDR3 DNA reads TGTGCCAGCAGTTTAATGGCAGGGGCTGAGCAGTACTTC. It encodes CASSLMAGAEQYF.

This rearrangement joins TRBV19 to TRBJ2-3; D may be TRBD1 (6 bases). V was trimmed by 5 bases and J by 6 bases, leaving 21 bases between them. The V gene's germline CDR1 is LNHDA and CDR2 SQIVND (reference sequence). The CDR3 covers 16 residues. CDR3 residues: CASSSRDRPGLDTQYF. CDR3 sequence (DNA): TGTGCCAGTAGTTCCCGAGACAGGCCCGGATTGGATACGCAGTATTTT.

Here the CDR3 reads CASSLDQSGTGAYNEQFF. CDR3 sequence (DNA): TGTGCCAGCAGCTTAGATCAATCAGGGACAGGGGCCTACAATGAGCAGTTCTTC. The chain links TRBV11-3 to TRBJ2-1, with TRBD1 matching 10 bases. V was clipped by 0 bases and J by 2 bases; unmatched bases: 7. This CDR3 region has 18 residues. CDR1 and CDR2 from the germline V gene are SGHNT and YENEEA. The whole variable domain, remainder taken from reference TRBV11-3 and TRBJ2-1, is EAGVVQSPRYKIIEKKQPVAFWCNPISGHNTLYWYLQNLGQGPELLIRYENEEAVDDSQLPKDRFSAERLKGVDSTLKIQPAELGDSAVYLCASSLDQSGTGAYNEQFFGPGTRLTVL.

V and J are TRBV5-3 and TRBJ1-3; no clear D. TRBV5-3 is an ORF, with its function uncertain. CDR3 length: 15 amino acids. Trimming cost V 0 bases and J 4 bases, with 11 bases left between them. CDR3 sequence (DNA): TGTGCCAGAAGCTTGGCCTTTAGCCCGGGAAACACCATATATTTT. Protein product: CARSLAFSPGNTIYF.

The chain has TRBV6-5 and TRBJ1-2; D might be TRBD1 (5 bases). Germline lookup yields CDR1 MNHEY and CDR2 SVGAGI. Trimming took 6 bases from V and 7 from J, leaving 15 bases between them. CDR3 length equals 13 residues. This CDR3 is CASRGVQSSGYTF. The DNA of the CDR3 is TGTGCCAGCAGGGGGGTCCAATCTTCTGGCTACACCTTC.

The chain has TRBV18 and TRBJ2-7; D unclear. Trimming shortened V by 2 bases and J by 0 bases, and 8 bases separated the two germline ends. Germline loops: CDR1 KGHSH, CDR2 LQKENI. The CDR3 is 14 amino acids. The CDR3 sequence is CASSPRPDSYEQYF. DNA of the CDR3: TGTGCCAGCTCACCAAGACCCGACTCCTACGAGCAGTACTTC.

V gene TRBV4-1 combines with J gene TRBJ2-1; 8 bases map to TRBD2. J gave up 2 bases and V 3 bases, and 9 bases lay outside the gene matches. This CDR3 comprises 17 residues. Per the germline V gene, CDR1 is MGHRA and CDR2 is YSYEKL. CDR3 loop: CASSQGLGGRPYNEQFF. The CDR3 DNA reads TGCGCCAGCAGCCAGGGATTGGGCGGGAGGCCCTACAATGAGCAGTTCTTC.